Listed below are T cell receptor beta chains from one sample, sequenced in a study of beta chain features in type 1 diabetes. Here immunoSEQ multiplex PCR was the method, and the copy in TCRdb shows in-frame clones only, minus some. The data hold a few hundred thousand clones, with roughly 12% observed a single time. The specimen sequenced was naive CD4+ T cells from blood. These receptors were taken from a woman between 18 and 30 years old with type 1 diabetes. CDR3s include the opening cysteine and the closing phenylalanine or tryptophan. D genes are given only for firm matches. The size of a clone is reported for some rows only, either as once, few or many, or as a class for expanded clones.

j_call,clone_size,v_call,d_call,cdr3_nt,cdr3_aa
TRBJ1-2,few,TRBV7-6,NA,TGTGCCAGCAGCCCGCTGGGGGGGTACTATGGCTACACCTTC,CASSPLGGYYGYTF
TRBJ2-7,NA,TRBV28,TRBD1,TGTGCCAGCAGTATCCCGGGACAGGCCGGCGAGCAGTACTTC,CASSIPGQAGEQYF
TRBJ2-5,NA,TRBV9,NA,TGTGCCAGCAGCGTAGAGGAGCGAGAGACCCAGTACTTC,CASSVEERETQYF
TRBJ2-3,NA,TRBV7-2,NA,TGTGCCAGCAGTCCAAACACAGATACGCAGTATTTT,CASSPNTDTQYF
TRBJ2-7,NA,TRBV5-1,TRBD1,TGCGCCAGCAGCAATACCGGGACAGGGCTGGGCGAGCAGTACTTC,CASSNTGTGLGEQYF
TRBJ2-1,few,TRBV14,NA,TGTGCCAGCAGCCCCCCGGCCCCCTCAGGGAATGAGCAGTTCTTC,CASSPPAPSGNEQFF
TRBJ1-1,NA,TRBV11-3,TRBD1,TGTGCCAGCAGCTCTACTGCGGGACAGGGAATTTATTTCTTT,CASSSTAGQGIYFF
TRBJ2-5,NA,TRBV7-2,NA,TGTGCCAGCAGGCCTAGGGGCGGCCAAGAGACCCAGTACTTC,CASRPRGGQETQYF
TRBJ1-4,few,TRBV18,TRBD1,TGTGCCAGCTCACGCAACCGGGACAGGAATAATGAAAAACTGTTTTTT,CASSRNRDRNNEKLFF
TRBJ2-7,NA,TRBV11-2,TRBD2,TGTGCCAGCAGCTTAGCGGGGGGGCCCTACGAGCAGTACTTC,CASSLAGGPYEQYF
TRBJ1-2,NA,TRBV28,NA,TGTGCCAGCAGTTTGTCAGGATCTAACTATGGCTACACCTTC,CASSLSGSNYGYTF
TRBJ2-7,NA,TRBV25-1,TRBD2,TGTGCCAGCAGTGAAGGACTAGCGGATACCTACGAGCAGTACTTC,CASSEGLADTYEQYF
TRBJ1-1,few,TRBV6-5,TRBD1,TGTGCCAGCAAGGGGACAGGGATGAACACTGAAGCTTTCTTT,CASKGTGMNTEAFF
TRBJ2-7,NA,TRBV21-1,NA,TGTGCCAGCAGCAAAGGCAGGGGGTCGCATGGTGACGAGCAGTACTTC,CASSKGRGSHGDEQYF
TRBJ1-4,NA,TRBV5-4,TRBD1,TGTGCCAGCCGGAGGGGGACAGAAGGTGAAAAACTGTTTTTT,CASRRGTEGEKLFF
TRBJ2-3,few,TRBV7-6,NA,TGTGCCAGCAGCTTACGAGGGCTCGGCTACACAGATACGCAGTATTTT,CASSLRGLGYTDTQYF
TRBJ2-7,NA,TRBV7-2,TRBD2,TGTGCCAGCAGCAGGACTAGCGGGAGCCACGAGCAGTACTTC,CASSRTSGSHEQYF
TRBJ2-5,NA,TRBV7-2,TRBD2,TGTGCCAGCAGCGGAGGGCCTAGCGGGGATCAGGCGACCCAGTACTTC,CASSGGPSGDQATQYF
TRBJ2-7,NA,TRBV7-9,NA,TGTGCCAGCAGCTTAGGGGGGGACAGTTTCGTCTCCTACGAGCAGTACTTC,CASSLGGDSFVSYEQYF
TRBJ2-7,few,TRBV23-1,TRBD2,TGCGCCAGCAGGAAACGGTACAGCGGGAGGCTTCCCTACGAGCAGTACTTC,CASRKRYSGRLPYEQYF
TRBJ2-1,NA,TRBV19,TRBD1,TGTGCCAGTAGCATTCCGGGACAGGGGGACATCTTC,CASSIPGQGDIF
TRBJ2-2,NA,TRBV28,NA,TGTGCCAGCAGTTTATCTCAGACTGGCACCGGGGAGCTGTTTTTT,CASSLSQTGTGELFF
TRBJ2-5,few,TRBV5-1,NA,TGCGCCAGCAGCAGCCAGGGGGGCCAAGAGACCCAGTACTTC,CASSSQGGQETQYF
TRBJ2-2,NA,TRBV7-7,NA,TGTGCCAGCAGCTTAAGTAGCATCGGCACCGGGGAGCTGTTTTTT,CASSLSSIGTGELFF
TRBJ2-3,NA,TRBV5-4,NA,TGTGCCAGCAGCTTGGGGGGACTGACAACAGATACGCAGTATTTT,CASSLGGLTTDTQYF
TRBJ2-5,few,TRBV7-9,TRBD1,TGTGCCAGCAGCCTAGACAGGGGAGAGACCCAGTACTTC,CASSLDRGETQYF
TRBJ2-3,few,TRBV11-2,NA,TGTGCCAGCAGTCAACGGGAATACACAGATACGCAGTATTTT,CASSQREYTDTQYF
TRBJ2-1,few,TRBV4-3,NA,TGCGCCAGCAGCCAAGAAGTGGCCACCGAGGCGAGAAATGAGCAGTTCTTC,CASSQEVATEARNEQFF
TRBJ2-4,few,TRBV7-2,NA,TGTGCCAGCAGCTCCGGACAGCCCGGAAACATTCAGTACTTC,CASSSGQPGNIQYF
TRBJ2-5,NA,TRBV4-2,NA,TGTGCCAGCAGCCAAGATTTCCTAGCTGAGACCCAGTACTTC,CASSQDFLAETQYF
TRBJ2-7,few,TRBV28,TRBD1,TGTGCCGTGGGGGACAGTCTCTACGAGCAGTACTTC,CAVGDSLYEQYF
TRBJ2-6,NA,TRBV7-3,TRBD1,TGTGCCAGCAGCTTAATGTCGATAGGGGGCAATTCTGGGGCCAACGTCCTGACTTTC,CASSLMSIGGNSGANVLTF
TRBJ2-2,few,TRBV4-3,NA,TGCGCCAGCAGCCAAGATGGAGTTTCCTTTAGGGAGCTGTTTTTT,CASSQDGVSFRELFF
TRBJ2-3,NA,TRBV28,TRBD1,TGTGCCAGCATCCGACAGGGGGCAGATACGCAGTATTTT,CASIRQGADTQYF
TRBJ2-1,few,TRBV7-2,TRBD2,TGTGCCAGCAGCTCGCCTGAGAGGTGGACTAGCGGGGGGTACAATGAGCAGTTCTTC,CASSSPERWTSGGYNEQFF
TRBJ1-2,NA,TRBV11-2,NA,TGTGCCAGCAGCTTTGCCGAGGACTATGGCTACACCTTC,CASSFAEDYGYTF
TRBJ2-2,NA,TRBV7-2,NA,TGTGCCAGCAGCTTAGCCGCAGGGAAGAACACCGGGGAGCTGTTTTTT,CASSLAAGKNTGELFF
TRBJ2-7,NA,TRBV7-9,TRBD2,TGTGCCAGCAGCCCCCGGACTAGCGGTCCCTACGAGCAGTACTTC,CASSPRTSGPYEQYF
TRBJ1-2,few,TRBV5-4,NA,TGTGCCAGCAGCTTGGACCCAGTTACCTACTATGGCTACACCTTC,CASSLDPVTYYGYTF
TRBJ2-7,few,TRBV7-9,NA,TGTGCCAGCAGCTCGAGCTCCTACGAGCAGTACTTC,CASSSSSYEQYF